The clone carrying this T cell receptor (beta chain) has just one count. Antigen specificity is unknown. Germline-derived CDR1 and CDR2 are LGHNT and FRNRAP. This CDR3 contains 17 residues. V gave up 0 bases and J gave up 0 bases, with 9 bases separating them. The authors reverse transcribed all of the isolated RNA, so sequencing captured expressed TCRB transcripts. Generated by immunoSEQ multiplex PCR, the TCRdb table keeps only in-frame clones and is missing some. The sample shows more than 60,000 clones, roughly three fifths of them seen only once. Each of the CD4+ naive, central memory, regulatory and stem cell-like memory populations was sorted via CD45RO/CCR7/CD25/CD127/CD95/CD27. Without exception, sorted populations had purity beyond 95%. This entry comes from a study of beta chain features in type 1 diabetes. Notes on the study in general: In type 1 diabetes patients, VDJ junctions had fewer insertions; deletions at these junctions were more frequent. All four CD4+ subsets of Type 1 diabetes patients contained TCRB CDR3s that were moderately but significantly shorter.

The receptor was derived from a woman under 30 in good health. This chain links TRBV12-5 with TRBJ2-6; D not certain. Sequencing input: Tregs from blood. CDR3 sequence (DNA): TGTGCTAGTGGTTTGGTACAAAGGAGCTCTGGGGCCAACGTCCTGACTTTC. It translates to CASGLVQRSSGANVLTF.